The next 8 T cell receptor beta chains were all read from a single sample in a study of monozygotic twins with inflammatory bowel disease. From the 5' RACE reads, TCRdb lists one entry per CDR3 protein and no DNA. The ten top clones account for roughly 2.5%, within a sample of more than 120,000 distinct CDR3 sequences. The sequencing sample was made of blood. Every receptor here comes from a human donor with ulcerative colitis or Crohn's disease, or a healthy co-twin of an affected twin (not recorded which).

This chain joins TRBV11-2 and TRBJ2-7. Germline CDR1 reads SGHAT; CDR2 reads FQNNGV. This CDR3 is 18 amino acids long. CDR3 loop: CASSLVGQPGVGRYEQYF. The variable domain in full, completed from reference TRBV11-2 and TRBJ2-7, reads EAGVAQSPRYKIIEKRQSVAFWCNPISGHATLYWYQQILGQGPKLLIQFQNNGVVDDSQLPKDRFSAERLKGVDSTLKIQPAKLEDSAVYLCASSLVGQPGVGRYEQYFGPGTRLTVT.

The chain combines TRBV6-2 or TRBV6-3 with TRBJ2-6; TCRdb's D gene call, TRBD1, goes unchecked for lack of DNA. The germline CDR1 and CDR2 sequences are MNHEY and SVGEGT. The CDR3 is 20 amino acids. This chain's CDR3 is CASSYSPVTGPSSGANVLTF.

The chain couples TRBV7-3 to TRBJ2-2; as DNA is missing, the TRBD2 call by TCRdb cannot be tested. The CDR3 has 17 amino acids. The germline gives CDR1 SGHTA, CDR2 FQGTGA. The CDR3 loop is CASSLYAGGPNTGELFF.

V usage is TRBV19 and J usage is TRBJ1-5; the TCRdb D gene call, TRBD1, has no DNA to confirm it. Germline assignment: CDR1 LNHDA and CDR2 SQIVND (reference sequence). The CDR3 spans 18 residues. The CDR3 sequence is CASTPGTGGIYSNQPQHF.

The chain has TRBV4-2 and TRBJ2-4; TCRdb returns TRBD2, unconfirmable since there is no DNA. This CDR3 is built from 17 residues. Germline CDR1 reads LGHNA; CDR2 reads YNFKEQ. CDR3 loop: CASSLRVGLAGKNIQYF.

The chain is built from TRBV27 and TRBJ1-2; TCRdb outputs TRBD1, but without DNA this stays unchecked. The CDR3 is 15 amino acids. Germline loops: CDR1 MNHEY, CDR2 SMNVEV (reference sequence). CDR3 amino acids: CASSLTGTGGYGYTF.

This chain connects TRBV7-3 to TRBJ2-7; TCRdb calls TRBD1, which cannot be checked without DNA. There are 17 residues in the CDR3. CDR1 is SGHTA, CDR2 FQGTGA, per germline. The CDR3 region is CASSPEQGPGYRHEQYF.

The CDR3 region is CASSRPGTQSYEQYF. V usage is TRBV6-2 or TRBV6-3 and J usage is TRBJ2-7; TCRdb reports TRBD1, a call that lacks DNA to check it against. Looked up from germline, CDR1 is MNHEY and CDR2 is SVGEGT. CDR3 length: 15 amino acids.